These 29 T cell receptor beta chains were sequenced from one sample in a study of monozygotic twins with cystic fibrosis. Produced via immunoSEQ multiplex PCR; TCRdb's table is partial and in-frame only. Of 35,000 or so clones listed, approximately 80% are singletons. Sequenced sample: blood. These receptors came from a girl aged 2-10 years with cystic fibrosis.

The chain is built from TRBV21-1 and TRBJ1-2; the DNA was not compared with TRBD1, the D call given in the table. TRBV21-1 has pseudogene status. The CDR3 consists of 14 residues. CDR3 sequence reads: CASSIGQGDYGYTF. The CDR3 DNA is TGTGCCAGCAGCATCGGACAGGGGGACTATGGCTACACCTTC.

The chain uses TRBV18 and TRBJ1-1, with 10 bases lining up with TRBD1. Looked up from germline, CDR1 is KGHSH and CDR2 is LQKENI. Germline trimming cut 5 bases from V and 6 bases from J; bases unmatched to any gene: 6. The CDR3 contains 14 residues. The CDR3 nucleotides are TGTGCCAGCTCATTTTCGGACAGGGGGGCTGAAGCTTTCTTT. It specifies CASSFSDRGAEAFF.

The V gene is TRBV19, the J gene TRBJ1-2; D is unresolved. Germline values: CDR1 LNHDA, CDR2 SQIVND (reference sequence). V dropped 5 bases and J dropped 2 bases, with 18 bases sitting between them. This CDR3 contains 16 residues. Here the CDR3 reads CASSPYKIGLNYGYTF. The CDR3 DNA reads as TGTGCCAGTAGTCCATACAAGATAGGGTTAAACTATGGCTACACCTTC.

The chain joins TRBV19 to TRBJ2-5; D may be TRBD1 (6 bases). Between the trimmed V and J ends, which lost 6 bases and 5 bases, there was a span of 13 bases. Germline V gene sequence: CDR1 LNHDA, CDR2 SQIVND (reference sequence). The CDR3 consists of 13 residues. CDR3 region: CASRNRVVETQYF. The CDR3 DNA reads TGTGCCAGTAGGAACAGGGTCGTGGAGACCCAGTACTTC.

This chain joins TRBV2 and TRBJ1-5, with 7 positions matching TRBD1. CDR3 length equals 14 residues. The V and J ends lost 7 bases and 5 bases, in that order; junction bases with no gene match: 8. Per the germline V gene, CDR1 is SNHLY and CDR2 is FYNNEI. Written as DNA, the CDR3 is TGTGCCAGCATGGAAACAGGGGTGGATCAGCCCCAGCATTTT. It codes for CASMETGVDQPQHF.

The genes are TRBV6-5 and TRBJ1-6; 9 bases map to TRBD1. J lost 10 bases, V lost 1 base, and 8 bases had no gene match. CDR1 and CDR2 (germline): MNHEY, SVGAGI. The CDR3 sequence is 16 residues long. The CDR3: CASSYFWTGEGSPLHF. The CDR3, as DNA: TGTGCCAGCAGTTACTTCTGGACAGGGGAGGGATCACCCCTCCACTTT.

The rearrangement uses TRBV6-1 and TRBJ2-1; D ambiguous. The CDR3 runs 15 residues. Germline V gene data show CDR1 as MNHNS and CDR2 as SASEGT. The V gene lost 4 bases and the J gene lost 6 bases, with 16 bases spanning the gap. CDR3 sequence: CASSGDWRGGNEQFF. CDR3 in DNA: TGTGCCAGCAGTGGGGATTGGCGAGGCGGCAATGAGCAGTTCTTC.

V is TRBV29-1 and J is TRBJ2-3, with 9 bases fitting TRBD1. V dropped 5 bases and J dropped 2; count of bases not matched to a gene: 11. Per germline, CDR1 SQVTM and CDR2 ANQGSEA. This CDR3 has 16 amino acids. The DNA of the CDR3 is TGCAGCGTTATCCTAGGACTACAGGGGGCCACAGATACGCAGTATTTT. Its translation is CSVILGLQGATDTQYF.

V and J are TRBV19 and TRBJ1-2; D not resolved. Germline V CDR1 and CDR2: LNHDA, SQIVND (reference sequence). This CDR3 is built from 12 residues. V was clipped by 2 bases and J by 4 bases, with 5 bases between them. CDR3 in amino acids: CASSITGYGYTF. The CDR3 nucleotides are TGTGCCAGTAGTATAACGGGCTATGGCTACACCTTC.

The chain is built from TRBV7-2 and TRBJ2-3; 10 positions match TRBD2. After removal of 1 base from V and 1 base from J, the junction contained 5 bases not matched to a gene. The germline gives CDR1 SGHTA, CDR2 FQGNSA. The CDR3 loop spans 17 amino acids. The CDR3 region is CASSLGSGGARTDTQYF. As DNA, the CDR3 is TGTGCCAGCAGCTTAGGCAGCGGGGGGGCCCGCACAGATACGCAGTATTTT.

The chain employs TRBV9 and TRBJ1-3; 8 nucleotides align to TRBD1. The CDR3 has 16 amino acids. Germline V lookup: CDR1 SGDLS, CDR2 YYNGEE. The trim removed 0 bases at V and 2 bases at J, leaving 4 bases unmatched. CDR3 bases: TGTGCCAGCAGCGTAGGCCAGGGGGCAACTGGAAACACCATATATTTT. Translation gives CASSVGQGATGNTIYF.

CDR3 sequence (DNA): TGTGCCACCAGCACAGGGAGGGTGAGGGAGCAGTACTTC. This translates into CATSTGRVREQYF. The chain employs TRBV15 and TRBJ2-7; 7 bases align to TRBD2. The germline gives CDR1 LNHNV, CDR2 YYDKDF (reference sequence). Trimming cost V 4 bases and J 7 bases; bases outside gene matches: 7. The CDR3 spans 13 residues.

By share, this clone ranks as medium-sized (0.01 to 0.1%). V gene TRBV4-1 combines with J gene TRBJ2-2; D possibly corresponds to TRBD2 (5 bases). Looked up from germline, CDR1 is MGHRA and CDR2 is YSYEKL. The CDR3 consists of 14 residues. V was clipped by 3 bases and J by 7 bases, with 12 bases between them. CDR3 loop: CASSQKSRGGELFF. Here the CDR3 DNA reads TGCGCCAGCAGCCAGAAATCACGGGGCGGGGAGCTGTTTTTT.

CDR3 coding DNA: TGCGCCAGCAGCTGCCCGGGACGGGATGTTGGACCCTACGAGCAGTACTTC. It specifies CASSCPGRDVGPYEQYF. This chain joins TRBV5-1 and TRBJ2-7; D is possibly TRBD1 or TRBD2 (5 bases each). CDR3 length: 17 residues. Trimming took off 3 bases at V and 2 bases at J, with 21 bases between the two ends. In germline, CDR1 is SGHRS, CDR2 YFSETQ.

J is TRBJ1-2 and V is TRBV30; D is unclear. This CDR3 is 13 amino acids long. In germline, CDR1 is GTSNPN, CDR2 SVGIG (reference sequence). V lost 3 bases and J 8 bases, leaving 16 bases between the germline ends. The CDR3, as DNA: TGTGCCTGGAGAGAGGCGGGGATAGGAGGCTACACCTTC. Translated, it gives CAWREAGIGGYTF. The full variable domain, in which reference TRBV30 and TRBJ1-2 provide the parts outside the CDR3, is SQTIHQWPATLVQPVGSPLSLECTVEGTSNPNLYWYRQAAGRGLQLLFYSVGIGQISSEVPQNLSASRPQDRQFILSSKKLLLSDSGFYLCAWREAGIGGYTFGSGTRLTVV.

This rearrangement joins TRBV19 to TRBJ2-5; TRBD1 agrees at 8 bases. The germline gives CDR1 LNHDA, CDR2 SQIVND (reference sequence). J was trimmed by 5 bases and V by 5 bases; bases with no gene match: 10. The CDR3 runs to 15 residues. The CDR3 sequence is CASSGPRGRGETQYF. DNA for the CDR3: TGTGCCAGTAGTGGGCCCAGGGGGCGAGGGGAGACCCAGTACTTC.

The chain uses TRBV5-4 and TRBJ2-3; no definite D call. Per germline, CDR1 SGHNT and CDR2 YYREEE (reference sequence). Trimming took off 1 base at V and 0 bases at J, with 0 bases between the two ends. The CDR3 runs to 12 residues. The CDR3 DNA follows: TGTGCCAGCAGCTTGAGCACAGATACGCAGTATTTT. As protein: CASSLSTDTQYF.

Here the CDR3 reads CASSRGSQNQPQHF. The CDR3 nucleotides are TGTGCCAGTAGTAGAGGGAGCCAGAATCAGCCCCAGCATTTT. This chain connects TRBV19 to TRBJ1-5; no firm D call. Germline-derived CDR1 and CDR2 are LNHDA and SQIVND (reference sequence). The CDR3 sequence is 14 residues long. V was shortened by 4 bases and J by 4 bases, with 11 bases between the two germline ends.

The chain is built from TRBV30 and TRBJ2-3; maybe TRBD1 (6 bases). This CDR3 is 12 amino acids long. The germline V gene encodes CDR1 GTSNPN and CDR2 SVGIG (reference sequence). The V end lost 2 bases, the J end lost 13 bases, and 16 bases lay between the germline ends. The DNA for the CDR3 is TGTGCCTGGAGTAAGGGGGACCTGTTTGAGTATTTT. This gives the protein CAWSKGDLFEYF.

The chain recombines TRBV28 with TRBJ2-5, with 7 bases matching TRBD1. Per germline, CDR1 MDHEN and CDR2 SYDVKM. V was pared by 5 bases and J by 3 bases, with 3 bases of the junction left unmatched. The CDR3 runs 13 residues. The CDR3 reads CASSTGTEETQYF. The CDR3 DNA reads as TGTGCCAGCAGTACCGGGACAGAAGAGACCCAGTACTTC.

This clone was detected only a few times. CDR3 coding DNA: TGCGCCAGCAGTTCTGGCAGTGAAGCTTTCTTT. Residues: CASSSGSEAFF. The chain combines TRBV5-1 with TRBJ1-1; D gene unclear. The CDR3 runs 11 residues. The germline gives CDR1 SGHRS, CDR2 YFSETQ. The V and J ends lost 5 bases and 7 bases respectively, with 9 bases between them.

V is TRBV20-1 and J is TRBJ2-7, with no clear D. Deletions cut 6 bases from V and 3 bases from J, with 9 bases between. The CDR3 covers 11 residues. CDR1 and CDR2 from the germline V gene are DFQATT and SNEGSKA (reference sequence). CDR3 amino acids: CSASWGYEQYF. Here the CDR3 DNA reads TGCAGTGCCAGCTGGGGCTACGAGCAGTACTTC.

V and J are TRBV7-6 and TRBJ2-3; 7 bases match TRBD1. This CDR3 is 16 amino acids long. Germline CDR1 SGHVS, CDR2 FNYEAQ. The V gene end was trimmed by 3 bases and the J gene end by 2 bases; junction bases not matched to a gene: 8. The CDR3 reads CASSFRQGWDTDTQYF. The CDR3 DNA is TGTGCCAGCAGCTTCAGACAGGGATGGGACACAGATACGCAGTATTTT. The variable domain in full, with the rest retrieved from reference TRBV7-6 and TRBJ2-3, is GAGVSQSPRYKVTKRGQDVALRCDPISGHVSLYWYRQALGQGPEFLTYFNYEAQQDKSGLPNDRFSAERPEGSISTLTIQRTEQRDSAMYRCASSFRQGWDTDTQYFGPGTRLTVL.

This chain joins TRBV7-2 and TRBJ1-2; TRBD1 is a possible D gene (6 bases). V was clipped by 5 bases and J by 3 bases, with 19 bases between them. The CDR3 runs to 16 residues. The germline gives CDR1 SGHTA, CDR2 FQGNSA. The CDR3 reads CASSPRMGGLDYGYTF. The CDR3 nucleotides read TGTGCCAGCAGCCCTCGAATGGGGGGCCTTGACTATGGCTACACCTTC.

CDR3 protein: CASLRTGVSYEQYF. The CDR3 DNA sequence: TGTGCCAGCCTTCGCACAGGGGTTTCCTACGAGCAGTACTTC. V and J are TRBV6-4 and TRBJ2-7; 7 nucleotides agree with TRBD1. From germline, CDR1 is MRHNA and CDR2 SNTAGT. The CDR3 runs 14 residues. The V gene end was trimmed by 8 bases and the J gene end by 1 base; junction bases not matched to a gene: 8.

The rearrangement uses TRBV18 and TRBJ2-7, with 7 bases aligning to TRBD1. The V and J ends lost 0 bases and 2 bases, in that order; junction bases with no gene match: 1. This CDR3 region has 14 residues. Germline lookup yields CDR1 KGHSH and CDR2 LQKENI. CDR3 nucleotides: TGTGCCAGCTCACCACCCACAGGGGCCTACGAGCAGTACTTC. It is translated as CASSPPTGAYEQYF.

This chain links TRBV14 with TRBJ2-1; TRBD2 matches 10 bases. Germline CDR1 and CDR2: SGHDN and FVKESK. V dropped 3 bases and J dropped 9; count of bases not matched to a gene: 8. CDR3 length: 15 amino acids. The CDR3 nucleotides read TGTGCCAGCAGCCAGTGGGGTAGCGGGGGGCTTGAGCAGTTCTTC. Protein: CASSQWGSGGLEQFF.

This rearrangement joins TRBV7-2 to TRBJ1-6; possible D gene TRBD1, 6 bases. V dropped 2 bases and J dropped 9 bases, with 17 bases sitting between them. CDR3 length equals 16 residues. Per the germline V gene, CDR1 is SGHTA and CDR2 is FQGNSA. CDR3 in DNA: TGTGCCAGCAGCTTAAACGAGGGGGGCGAAGGTTCACCCCTCCACTTT. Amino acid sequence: CASSLNEGGEGSPLHF.

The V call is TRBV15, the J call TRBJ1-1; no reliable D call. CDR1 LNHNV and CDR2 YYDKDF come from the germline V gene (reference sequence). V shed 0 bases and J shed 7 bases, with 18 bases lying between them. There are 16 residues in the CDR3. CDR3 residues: CATSRDIRILEDEAFF. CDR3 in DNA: TGTGCCACCAGCAGAGACATACGGATCTTGGAGGATGAAGCTTTCTTT.